This TCR beta chain originates from a study of tumor-infiltrating lymphocytes in primary liver carcinoma. The CDR3 totals 15 residues. Germline CDR1 MDHEN, CDR2 SYDVKM. V lost 2 bases to trimming and J lost 0 bases, with 10 bases between them. Unsorted whole blood supplied the RNA, and germline DNA was extracted too. Total RNA (roughly 0.45 ug) served as template for TCR beta cDNA synthesis primed by a constant-region primer. The TCR beta library was amplified through three nested multiplex PCR rounds in a modified ARM-PCR procedure. A C-beta reverse primer was combined with TRBV1-TRBV30 forward primers in the first two PCR rounds, and each round had roughly 11 cycles. In TCRdb, the multiplex PCR reads were re-called with MiXCR into one record per CDR3 protein. In the table there are fewer than 350,000 distinct CDR3 sequences, 65% of which are singletons. General study points: Tumor region pairs showed greater overlap than either tumor-adjacent or tumor-blood pairs did.

This clonotype turned up a few times. Its antigen is undetermined. Sequenced input: peripheral blood. The source of this sequence is a man aged 35 to 55 with primary liver carcinoma and hepatitis B virus infection. The chain uses TRBV28 and TRBJ2-5; D not certain. In DNA, the CDR3 is TGTGCCAGCAGTTTAGGCAGATCGTACCAAGAGACCCAGTACTTC. Its protein product is CASSLGRSYQETQYF.